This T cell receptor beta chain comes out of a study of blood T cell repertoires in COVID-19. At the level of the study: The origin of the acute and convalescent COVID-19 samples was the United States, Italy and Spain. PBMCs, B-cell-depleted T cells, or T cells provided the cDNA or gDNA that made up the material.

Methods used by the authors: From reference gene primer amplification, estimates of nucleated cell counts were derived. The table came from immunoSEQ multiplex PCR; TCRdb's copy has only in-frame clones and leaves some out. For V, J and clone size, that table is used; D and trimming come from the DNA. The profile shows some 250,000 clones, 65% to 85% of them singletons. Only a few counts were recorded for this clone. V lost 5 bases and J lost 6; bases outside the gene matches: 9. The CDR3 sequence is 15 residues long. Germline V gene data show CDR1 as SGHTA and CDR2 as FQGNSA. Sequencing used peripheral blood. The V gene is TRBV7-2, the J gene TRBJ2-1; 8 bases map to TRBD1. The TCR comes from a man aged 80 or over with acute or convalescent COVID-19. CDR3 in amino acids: CASSKQTGDGNEQFF. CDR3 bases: TGTGCCAGCAGCAAACAGACAGGGGACGGCAATGAGCAGTTCTTC.